This T cell receptor beta chain appears in the sequencing data of a study of chemoradiotherapy in HPV16-positive cancers. Study-level information: Candidate HPV-specific clones and shared TCR motifs came from two HPV16-positive patients. Whole-study results and caveats: During treatment, candidate HPV-specific clones and E7-related motifs expanded in tumor. Only a couple of HPV16-positive patients supplied the functional HPV-specificity definition.

Here immunoSEQ multiplex PCR was the method, and the copy in TCRdb shows in-frame clones only, minus some. The sample holds approximately 12,000 clones; around 66% are singletons and the top ten take about 20%. This CDR3 is 16 amino acids long. V was pared by 3 bases and J by 0 bases, with 2 bases of the junction left unmatched. CDR1 and CDR2 from the germline V gene are LNHNV and YYDKDF (reference sequence). Points on this clone: The antigen is undetermined.

The receptor's source is a human donor with HPV-associated anogenital cancer. The V and J genes are TRBV15 and TRBJ2-2; 9 bases line up with TRBD2. This material was collected from a patient who underwent chemoradiotherapy. The CDR3 loop is CATSSASGANTGELFF. DNA for the CDR3: TGTGCCACCAGCAGTGCTAGCGGGGCGAACACCGGGGAGCTGTTTTTT.